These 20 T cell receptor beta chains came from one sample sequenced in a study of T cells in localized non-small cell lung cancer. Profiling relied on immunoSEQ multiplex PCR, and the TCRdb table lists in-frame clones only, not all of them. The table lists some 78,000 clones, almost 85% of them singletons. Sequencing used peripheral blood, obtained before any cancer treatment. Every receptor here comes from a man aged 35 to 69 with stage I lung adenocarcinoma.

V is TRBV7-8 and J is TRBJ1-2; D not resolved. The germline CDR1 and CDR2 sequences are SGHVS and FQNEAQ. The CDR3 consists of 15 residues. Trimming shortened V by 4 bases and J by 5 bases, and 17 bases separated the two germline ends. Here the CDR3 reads CASSSGKTWEYGYTF. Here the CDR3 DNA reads TGTGCCAGCAGCTCCGGAAAAACATGGGAATATGGCTACACCTTC. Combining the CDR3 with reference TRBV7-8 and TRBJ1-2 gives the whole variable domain GAGVSQSPRYKVAKRGQDVALRCDPISGHVSLFWYQQALGQGPEFLTYFQNEAQLDKSGLPSDRFFAERPEGSVSTLKIQRTQQEDSAVYLCASSSGKTWEYGYTFGSGTRLTVV.

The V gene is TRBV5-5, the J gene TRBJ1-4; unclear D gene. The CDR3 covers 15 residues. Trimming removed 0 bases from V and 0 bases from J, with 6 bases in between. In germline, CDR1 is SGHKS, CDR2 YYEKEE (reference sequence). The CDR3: CASSLGITTNEKLFF. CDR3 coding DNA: TGTGCCAGCAGCTTGGGAATAACAACTAATGAAAAACTGTTTTTT.

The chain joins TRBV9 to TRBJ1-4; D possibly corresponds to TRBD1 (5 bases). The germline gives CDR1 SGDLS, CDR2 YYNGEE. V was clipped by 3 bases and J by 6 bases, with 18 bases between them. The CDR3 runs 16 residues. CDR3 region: CASSASRVWGDEKLFF. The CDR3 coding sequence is TGTGCCAGCAGCGCCAGTCGCGTATGGGGGGATGAAAAACTGTTTTTT.

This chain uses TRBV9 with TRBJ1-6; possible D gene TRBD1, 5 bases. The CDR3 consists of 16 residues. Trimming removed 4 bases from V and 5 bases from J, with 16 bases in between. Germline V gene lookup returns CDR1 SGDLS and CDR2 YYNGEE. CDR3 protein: CASSLQEGHHNSPLHF. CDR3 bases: TGTGCCAGCAGCCTACAGGAAGGGCATCATAATTCACCCCTCCACTTT.

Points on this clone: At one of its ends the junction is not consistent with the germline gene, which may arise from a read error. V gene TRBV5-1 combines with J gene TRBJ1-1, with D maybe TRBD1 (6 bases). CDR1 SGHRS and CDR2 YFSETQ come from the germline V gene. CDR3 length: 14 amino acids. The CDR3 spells CASSLATTGGGIHF. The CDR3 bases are TGCGCCAGCAGCTTGGCGACGACAGGTGGAGGGATCCACTTT.

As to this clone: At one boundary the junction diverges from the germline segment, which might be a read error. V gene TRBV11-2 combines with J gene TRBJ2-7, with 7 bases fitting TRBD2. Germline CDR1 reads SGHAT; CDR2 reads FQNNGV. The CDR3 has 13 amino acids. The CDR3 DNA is TGTGTCAGCAGGTCTGCATTGGGAGGGGAGCAGTACTTC. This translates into CVSRSALGGEQYF.

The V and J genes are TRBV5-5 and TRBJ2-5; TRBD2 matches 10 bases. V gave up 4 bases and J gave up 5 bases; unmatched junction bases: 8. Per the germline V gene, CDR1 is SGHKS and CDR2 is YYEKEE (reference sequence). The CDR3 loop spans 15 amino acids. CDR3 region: CASSVASGSWETQYF. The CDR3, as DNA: TGTGCCAGCAGCGTGGCTAGCGGGAGTTGGGAGACCCAGTACTTC.

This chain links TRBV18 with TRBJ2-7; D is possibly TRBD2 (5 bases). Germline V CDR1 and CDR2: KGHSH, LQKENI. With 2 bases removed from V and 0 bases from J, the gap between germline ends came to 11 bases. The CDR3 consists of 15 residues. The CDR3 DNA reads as TGTGCCAGCTCACCAGCGGGCGATAGCTCCTACGAGCAGTACTTC. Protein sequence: CASSPAGDSSYEQYF.

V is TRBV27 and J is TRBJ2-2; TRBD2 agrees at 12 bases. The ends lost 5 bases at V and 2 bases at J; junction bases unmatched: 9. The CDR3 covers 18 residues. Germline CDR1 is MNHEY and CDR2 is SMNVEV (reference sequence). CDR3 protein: CASSPTPGLAGNTGELFF. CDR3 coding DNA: TGTGCCAGCAGTCCCACGCCCGGACTAGCGGGAAACACCGGGGAGCTGTTTTTT.

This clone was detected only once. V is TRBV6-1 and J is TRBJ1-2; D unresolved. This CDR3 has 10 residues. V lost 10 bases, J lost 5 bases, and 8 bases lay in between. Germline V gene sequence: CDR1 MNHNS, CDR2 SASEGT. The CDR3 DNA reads TGTGCCACCGCCCTGTATGGCTACACCTTC. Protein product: CATALYGYTF.

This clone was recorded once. The CDR3 coding sequence is TGTGCCAGCAGCCCGGGGGGGAAAACCTACAATGAGCAGTTCTTC. Translation gives CASSPGGKTYNEQFF. J is TRBJ2-1 and V is TRBV5-6; 8 nucleotides match TRBD2. This CDR3 has 15 residues. V shed 4 bases and J 2 bases; nucleotides not matched to a gene: 5. Germline V gene data show CDR1 as SGHDT and CDR2 as YYEEEE.

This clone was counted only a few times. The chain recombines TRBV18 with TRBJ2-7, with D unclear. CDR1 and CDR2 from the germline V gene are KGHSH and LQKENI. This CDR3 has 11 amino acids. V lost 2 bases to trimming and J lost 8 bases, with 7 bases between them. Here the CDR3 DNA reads TGTGCCAGCTCACCAGAGCGTCAGCAGTACTTC. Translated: CASSPERQQYF.

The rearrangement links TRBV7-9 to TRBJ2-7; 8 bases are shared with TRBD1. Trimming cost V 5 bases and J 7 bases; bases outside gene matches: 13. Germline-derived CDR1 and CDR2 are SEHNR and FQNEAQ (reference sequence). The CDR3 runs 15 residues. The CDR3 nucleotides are TGTGCCAGCAGCGCCTGGGAGGACAGGGTGGGGGAGCAGTACTTC. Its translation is CASSAWEDRVGEQYF.

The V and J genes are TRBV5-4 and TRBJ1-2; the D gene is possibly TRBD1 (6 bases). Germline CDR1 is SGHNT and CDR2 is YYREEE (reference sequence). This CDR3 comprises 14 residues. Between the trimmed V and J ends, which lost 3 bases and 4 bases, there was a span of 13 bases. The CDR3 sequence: CASSSTLDSYGYTF. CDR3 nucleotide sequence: TGTGCCAGCAGCTCAACCTTGGACAGCTATGGCTACACCTTC.

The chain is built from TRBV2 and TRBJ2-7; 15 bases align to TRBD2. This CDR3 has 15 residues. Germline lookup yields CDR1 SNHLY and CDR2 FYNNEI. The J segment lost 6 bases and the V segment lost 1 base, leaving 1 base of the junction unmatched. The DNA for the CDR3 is TGTGCCAGCAGTGAAGAGGGACTAGCGGGAGGCGAGCAGTACTTC. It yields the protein CASSEEGLAGGEQYF.

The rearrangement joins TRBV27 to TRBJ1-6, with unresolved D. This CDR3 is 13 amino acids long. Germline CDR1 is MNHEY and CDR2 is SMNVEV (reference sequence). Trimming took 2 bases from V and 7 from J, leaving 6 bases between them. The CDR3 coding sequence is TGTGCCAGCAGTTTAACCCCGAATTCACCCCTCCACTTT. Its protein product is CASSLTPNSPLHF.

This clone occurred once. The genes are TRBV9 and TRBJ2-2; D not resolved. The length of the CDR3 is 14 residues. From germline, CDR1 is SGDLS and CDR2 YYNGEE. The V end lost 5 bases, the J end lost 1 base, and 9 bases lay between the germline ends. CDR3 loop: CASRVLLNTGELFF. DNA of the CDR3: TGTGCCAGCAGAGTCCTCCTGAACACCGGGGAGCTGTTTTTT.

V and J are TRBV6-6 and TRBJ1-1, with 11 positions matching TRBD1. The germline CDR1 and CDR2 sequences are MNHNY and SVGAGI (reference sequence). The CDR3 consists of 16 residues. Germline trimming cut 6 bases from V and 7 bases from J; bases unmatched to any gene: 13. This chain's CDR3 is CASSSLGQGVRGEAFF. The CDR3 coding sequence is TGTGCCAGCAGCTCTTTGGGACAGGGGGTCCGTGGTGAAGCTTTCTTT.

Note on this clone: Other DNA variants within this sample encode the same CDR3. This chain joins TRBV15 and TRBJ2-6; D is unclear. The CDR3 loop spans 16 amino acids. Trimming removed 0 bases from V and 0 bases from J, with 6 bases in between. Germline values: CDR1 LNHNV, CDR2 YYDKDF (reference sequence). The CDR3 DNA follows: TGTGCCACCAGCAGAGATAGCAGCTCTGGGGCCAACGTCCTGACTTTC. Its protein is CATSRDSSSGANVLTF. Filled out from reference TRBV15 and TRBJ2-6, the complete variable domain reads DAMVIQNPRYQVTQFGKPVTLSCSQTLNHNVMYWYQQKSSQAPKLLFHYYDKDFNNEADTPDNFQSRRPNTSFCFLDIRSPGLGDTAMYLCATSRDSSSGANVLTFGAGSRLTVL.

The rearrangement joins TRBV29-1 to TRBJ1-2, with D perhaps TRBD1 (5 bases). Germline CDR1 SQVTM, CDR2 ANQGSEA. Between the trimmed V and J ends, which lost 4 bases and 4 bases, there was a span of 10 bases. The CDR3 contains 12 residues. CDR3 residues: CSVGGTLYGYTF. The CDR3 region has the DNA TGCAGCGTTGGAGGGACGCTCTATGGCTACACCTTC.